This T cell receptor beta chain is drawn from a study of shared clonotypes between healthy human individuals. Study-level background: The plates for each donor numbered three CD4 naive, three CD4 memory, two CD8 naive and one CD8 memory.

Using immunoSEQ multiplex PCR, the repertoire was profiled, and TCRdb retains in-frame clones only, with some absent. The data show some 2,500,000 clones, 90% to 95% seen once. Donors were Caucasian adults residing in Nashville, Tennessee, USA. This clonotype was obtained from a man aged 18 to 30 in good health. Some clones in this sample may be carry-over from other donors' samples. Source material: naive CD4+ T cells from PBMCs. The subset denotes: CD45RA+ positively selected.

The CDR3 protein is CASSQEVQREYAYNEQFF. CDR3 DNA: TGCGCCAGCAGCCAAGAGGTCCAGCGGGAGTATGCCTACAATGAGCAGTTCTTC. This chain uses TRBV4-3 with TRBJ2-1; TRBD2 agrees at 8 bases. J gave up 2 bases and V 0 bases, and 9 bases lay outside the gene matches. The CDR3 extends over 18 amino acids. Germline V gene sequence: CDR1 LGHNA, CDR2 YSLEER.